This passage covers 3 T cell receptor beta chains from one sample sequenced in a study of naive and memory T cell subsets. Treatment in this sample: skin biopsy from PPD injection site in Mantoux-positive individual. A UMI-containing oligonucleotide was joined by 3' ligation to the TCR cDNA template. Four PCR rounds used nested alpha and beta constant region primers plus the SP2 primer. One entry per CDR3 protein results from TCRdb running MiXCR on the UMI-ligation and nested PCR reads. The sample yields 35,000 to 40,000 distinct CDR3 sequences, roughly 11% seen once. The sequences come from skin, collected from a tuberculin skin test site. These receptors were taken from an adult in good health.

This clonotype appeared a few times. This chain connects TRBV28 to TRBJ1-2; D uncertain. This CDR3 comprises 16 residues. Germline lookup yields CDR1 MDHEN and CDR2 SYDVKM. V was cut by 5 bases and J by 0 bases, with 16 bases left in between. The DNA of the CDR3 is TGTGCCAGCAGTACCCCCTCCGGCTTCACTAACTATGGCTACACCTTC. This translates into CASSTPSGFTNYGYTF.

The chain carries TRBV12-3 or TRBV12-4 and TRBJ2-3; D gene ambiguous. V lost 6 bases to trimming and J lost 0 bases, with 7 bases between them. The CDR3 loop spans 13 amino acids. Here the CDR3 DNA reads TGTGCCAGCAGGATTACTAGCACAGATACGCAGTATTTT. This sequence encodes CASRITSTDTQYF.

A remark on this clonotype: Possible read error: a much larger clone is one base away. The chain links TRBV7-2 to TRBJ2-7; D may be TRBD2 (5 bases). Germline lookup yields CDR1 SGHTA and CDR2 FQGNSA. The CDR3 is 13 residues long. CDR3 nucleotides: TGTGCCGGCAGCCGCGGACCAGCGGTTCGGCAGGTCTTC. Translation: CAGSRGPAVRQVF. Variable domain in full (rest from reference TRBV7-2 and TRBJ2-7): GAGVSQSPSNKVTEKGKDVELRCDPISGHTALYWYRQSLGQGLEFLIYFQGNSAPDKSGLPSDRFSAERTGGSVSTLTIQRTQQEDSAVYLCAGSRGPAVRQVFGPGTRLTVT.